The 15 T cell receptor beta chains reported below all come from one sample, sequenced in a study of neurological immune-mediated disorders (dated by TCRdb to the late 2010s). Library creation used 5' RACE. Instrument on record: Illumina HiSeq 2500. Using fastp trimming at Q25 and MiXCR clonotype assembly, TCRdb reanalyzed the public sequencing data and kept in-frame beta chains. Rows are combined by CDR3 protein, so each entry shows the most common genes and DNA. Within this sample are around 79,000 distinct CDR3 sequences, with roughly an eighth of them counted one time only. The ten largest clonotypes hold around 6.8% of the sample. Sequencing was carried out using PBMCs. These receptors all come from a woman aged 45-65 years in good health.

This clonotype was recorded many times. The chain couples TRBV5-1 to TRBJ2-1; possible D gene TRBD2, 7 bases. Trimming cost V 4 bases and J 6 bases, with 14 bases left between them. The CDR3 runs 14 residues. Germline lookup yields CDR1 SGHRS and CDR2 YFSETQ. The CDR3 bases are TGCGCCAGCAGCCTCAACGGGGGGCGCAATGAGCAGTTCTTC. Amino acids: CASSLNGGRNEQFF. Full variable domain (rest looked up from reference TRBV5-1 and TRBJ2-1): KAGVTQTPRYLIKTRGQQVTLSCSPISGHRSVSWYQQTPGQGLQFLFEYFSETQRNKGNFPGRFSGRQFSNSRSEMNVSTLELGDSALYLCASSLNGGRNEQFFGPGTRLTVL.

Many counts were recorded for this clonotype. The rearrangement links TRBV20-1 to TRBJ2-7; the D is unclear. The V end lost 6 bases, the J end lost 2 bases, and 20 bases lay between the germline ends. The CDR3 covers 15 residues. Per germline, CDR1 DFQATT and CDR2 SNEGSKA (reference sequence). The CDR3 region has the DNA TGCAGTGCAGAGGTTGCAACCGATCCTCCCTACGAGCAGTACTTC. Translating it yields CSAEVATDPPYEQYF.

This clonotype was observed many times. For the CDR3, the DNA is TGCGCCAGCAGTGGGGACCCCTATAATTCACCCCTCCACTTT. Translation gives CASSGDPYNSPLHF. This sequence joins TRBV5-1 and TRBJ1-6; TRBD1 might be the D (5 bases). There are 14 residues in the CDR3. The ends were cut back, 5 bases at V and 2 bases at J, with 8 bases in the middle. The germline V gene encodes CDR1 SGHRS and CDR2 YFSETQ. The variable domain in full, completed from reference TRBV5-1 and TRBJ1-6, reads KAGVTQTPRYLIKTRGQQVTLSCSPISGHRSVSWYQQTPGQGLQFLFEYFSETQRNKGNFPGRFSGRQFSNSRSEMNVSTLELGDSALYLCASSGDPYNSPLHFGNGTRLTVT.

This clonotype came up many times. This rearrangement joins TRBV20-1 to TRBJ1-1, with D tentatively TRBD1 (5 bases). V lost 1 base, J lost 8 bases, and 8 bases lay in between. Germline CDR1 reads DFQATT; CDR2 reads SNEGSKA (reference sequence). The CDR3 consists of 11 residues. The DNA for the CDR3 is TGCAGTGCTAGAGGTTGGGGCGAAGCTTTCTTT. As protein: CSARGWGEAFF.

Ten or more counts support this clonotype. V is TRBV20-1 and J is TRBJ2-7, with a tentative D call TRBD1 (5 bases). Germline V gives CDR1 DFQATT, CDR2 SNEGSKA (reference sequence). V was pared by 0 bases and J by 0 bases, with 15 bases between. The CDR3 sequence is 16 residues long. The CDR3 reads CSARDPRASSSYEQYF. For the CDR3, the DNA is TGCAGTGCTAGAGATCCCAGGGCGTCTAGCTCCTACGAGCAGTACTTC.

The sample holds a few counts of this clonotype. V gene TRBV12-3 or TRBV12-4 combines with J gene TRBJ2-6; a possible D gene is TRBD2 (5 bases). The V end was cut by 5 bases, the J end by 1 base, with 9 bases between. This CDR3 is built from 15 residues. The CDR3 loop is CASSPGISGANVLTF. CDR3 coding DNA: TGTGCCAGCAGTCCGGGAATTTCTGGGGCCAACGTCCTGACTTTC.

This clonotype was seen a handful of times. The CDR3 DNA follows: TGTGCCAGCTCACCGGCAATGAACACTGAAGCTTTCTTT. This codes for CASSPAMNTEAFF. The chain employs TRBV18 and TRBJ1-1; D unresolved. The germline V and J ends were trimmed by 3 bases and 0 bases, with 5 bases remaining between them. The germline V gene has CDR1 KGHSH and CDR2 LQKENI. The CDR3 loop spans 13 amino acids.

This chain connects TRBV11-2 to TRBJ2-1, with D maybe TRBD1 (6 bases). This CDR3 has 17 residues. The germline gives CDR1 SGHAT, CDR2 FQNNGV. V lost 3 bases to trimming and J lost 4 bases, with 19 bases between them. The CDR3 region has the DNA TGTGCCAGCAGCTTTGGGGCAGGGGAACACGTTTACAATGAGCAGTTCTTC. This gives the protein CASSFGAGEHVYNEQFF.

This clonotype was detected ten times or more. CDR3 loop: CATSEGQGWETQYF. The CDR3 nucleotides are TGTGCCACCAGTGAAGGTCAAGGCTGGGAGACCCAGTACTTC. V and J are TRBV24-1 and TRBJ2-5, with D unresolved. CDR1 is KGHDR and CDR2 is SFDVKD in the germline V gene. This CDR3 region has 14 residues. Trimming took off 4 bases at V and 5 bases at J, with 13 bases between the two ends.

This clonotype came up many times. Mismatch with germline at one junction end may stem from a read error. The chain employs TRBV12-3 or TRBV12-4 and TRBJ2-3; D remains ambiguous. This CDR3 has 12 residues. The CDR3 here is CASSFRTDTQYF. The DNA of the CDR3 is TGCGCCAGCAGCTTCCGCACAGATACGCAGTATTTT.

This clonotype was recorded a few times. This chain links TRBV5-1 with TRBJ2-2, with 9 bases lining up with TRBD1. In germline, CDR1 is SGHRS, CDR2 YFSETQ. The CDR3 consists of 17 residues. V was clipped by 4 bases and J by 1 base; unmatched bases: 8. CDR3 residues: CASSLPRQGVNTGELFF. The CDR3 DNA is TGCGCCAGCAGCCTACCCCGACAGGGGGTGAACACCGGGGAGCTGTTTTTT.

This clonotype was found many times. The rearrangement links TRBV6-6 to TRBJ1-2; a possible D gene is TRBD1 (5 bases). V was shortened by 5 bases and J by 9 bases, with 13 bases between the two germline ends. Per the germline V gene, CDR1 is MNHNY and CDR2 is SVGAGI (reference sequence). This CDR3 has 12 amino acids. CDR3 region: CASSNRDGRYTF. The CDR3 DNA sequence: TGTGCCAGCAGTAACCGGGACGGTCGCTACACCTTC.

This clonotype appeared many times. The rearrangement uses TRBV28 and TRBJ1-5; D possibly corresponds to TRBD1 (5 bases). Per the germline V gene, CDR1 is MDHEN and CDR2 is SYDVKM. V gave up 3 bases and J gave up 3 bases, with 12 bases separating them. The CDR3 length is 15 residues. The CDR3, as DNA: TGTGCCAGCAGTTTGGGGGGTTACCCCAATCAGCCCCAGCATTTT. This codes for CASSLGGYPNQPQHF.

This clonotype appeared many times. V is TRBV20-1 and J is TRBJ2-2, with 10 bases identical to TRBD2. V shed 6 bases, J shed 5 bases, and the junction held 12 bases outside the gene matches. Germline CDR1 is DFQATT and CDR2 is SNEGSKA (reference sequence). CDR3 size: 16 residues. CDR3 in DNA: TGCAGTGCCGGTTCACTAGCGGGGAGGGAGACCGGGGAGCTGTTTTTT. Protein product: CSAGSLAGRETGELFF.

This clonotype was picked up many times. The V and J genes are TRBV12-3 or TRBV12-4 and TRBJ1-5; TRBD1 matches at 10 bases. The CDR3 totals 15 residues. Trimming took 5 bases from V and 0 from J; bases not matched to a gene: 1. The CDR3 coding sequence is TGTGCCAGCAGTCGACAGGGGGCTAGCAATCAGCCCCAGCATTTT. Its translation is CASSRQGASNQPQHF.